This paragraph reports one T cell receptor beta chain. This clonotype is medium-sized (0.01 to 0.1%) by its frequency; no count is available. What this receptor recognizes is not known. This sample is part of a study of CXCR3-negative and CXCR3-positive naive CD8 T cells (dated by TCRdb to between 2018 and 2021). Study-wide context: In total, about 150 million TRB reads were obtained, corresponding to roughly 1.5 +/- 0.3 million reads per library. Diversity and physicochemical repertoire analyses were performed on around twelve donors pooled from two independent experiments. The TRBV-TRBJ cluster analysis covered naive subsets from roughly five donors and memory cells from 3 donors. General study outcomes and caveats: Both naive subsets had comparably high repertoire diversity, while memory CD8+ T cells had much lower repertoire diversity. Similar TRBV-TRBJ usage was shown by naive CXCR3-negative and CXCR3-positive cells from the same donor, whereas distinct patterns were shown by memory cells. Compared with CXCR3-negative naive cells, CXCR3-positive naive cells had TRB CDR3s with higher hydrophobicity (lower Kidera factor 4), lower energy, and higher strength and volume indices. Freshly isolated PBMCs were used for most assays because CXCR3 expression partially decreased after cryopreservation. Because surface CD5, which has been linked to self-reactivity in mice, was comparable between naive subsets, TCR interaction strength was also inferred from TRB CDR3 physicochemical properties.

Per the germline V gene, KGHSY is the CDR1 and FQNENV is the CDR2. The CDR3 measures 15 amino acids from cysteine to phenylalanine. Nucleotide data are not available. The sample was run on a NextSeq 550. The Human TCR Profiling Kit (MiLaboratory) was used to make UMI-labeled 5' RACE TRB cDNA libraries. cDNA synthesis used the entire amount of extracted RNA, and PCR amplification then used the entire amount of cDNA produced. Libraries were prepared in parallel using an identical number of PCR cycles. As for how the authors treated the data: With a minimum of two reads required per UMI, MIGEC and MiXCR pulled out about 50,000 +/- 10,000 unique UMI-labeled TRB cDNA molecules from each library. On average, each library contained about 40,000 +/- 10,000 functional in-frame TRB CDR3 nucleotide clonotypes without stop codons. Diversity metrics, including normalized Shannon-Wiener and Chao1, were computed in VDJtools after downsampling to 5000 UMI-labeled TRB molecules per sample. VDJtools was used to calculate clonotype-size-weighted physicochemical properties of the central five CDR3 residues, namely interaction energy, strength, volume and Kidera factor 4. TCRdb reprocessed the reads, and each CDR3 protein sequence is entered once, without DNA. These V and J calls are TCRdb output, not the study's own analysis. The sample has some 6,700 distinct CDR3 sequences on record. Clones ranked in the top ten supply around 1.6% of the sample.

For every CD8+ T cell subset, under 350,000 cells were flow-sorted straight into RLT lysis buffer, and each subset was sorted in triplicate. To keep memory contaminants out, a stringent definition of naive CD8+ T cells was applied: CD45RO-CCR7+CD27+CD95-. Peripheral blood mononuclear cells were isolated from buffy coats by standard density gradient centrifugation. Naive CXCR3-negative and CXCR3-positive CD8+ T cells were flow-sorted on a FACSAria III. Total RNA was extracted from sorted cells using an RNeasy Mini Kit. The sequence was collected from a human donor in good health. Some clones in this sample may be carry-over from other donors' samples. This receptor chain uses TRBV16 and TRBJ2-7; the D gene TCRdb calls, TRBD2, cannot be checked with no DNA. Sequenced input: naive CXCR3- CD8+ T cells from blood. The sample's cell subset or site label, decoded: CD45RO-CCR7+CD27+CD95- naive CD8+ T cells lacking CXCR3 (TNR3-). CDR3 reads: CASSPTGTSGTEQYF. Joined to the reference TRBV16 and TRBJ2-7 proteins, this CDR3 gives the full variable domain: GEEVAQTPKHLVRGEGQKAKLYCAPIKGHSYVFWYQQVLKNEFKFLISFQNENVFDETGMPKERFSAKCLPNSPCSLEIQATKLEDSAVYFCASSPTGTSGTEQYFGPGTRLTVT.